The sequence of this T cell receptor beta chain was determined in a study of cytomegalovirus exposure and HLA in healthy donors. As to this clone: What it binds is unknown.

Looked up from germline, CDR1 is SGHNT and CDR2 is YYREEE (reference sequence). The CDR3 is 14 amino acids. Trimming took off 4 bases at V and 4 bases at J, with 12 bases between the two ends. PCR primers comprised 60 Vbeta and 13 Jbeta primers. Some clones are missing from TCRdb's copy, which holds only in-frame ones; the method was immunoSEQ multiplex PCR. The sample contains a few hundred thousand clones, around four fifths of which appear only once. Study-level findings and limits: A reported reduction in N-insertions relative to the approximately 640-donor mean was seen in an Asian-associated ancestry cluster in a later analysis. Associated with cytomegalovirus, according to the listing, were around 160 TCR beta chains. Accurate prediction of most subjects' HLA-A and HLA-B alleles from TCR beta sequences was reported.

Input material: PBMCs. This clonotype originated in a woman aged 45-60 years in good health and CMV-seropositive. The chain recombines TRBV5-4 with TRBJ2-1; D gene ambiguous. CDR3 bases: TGTGCCAGCAGCCCGCCGGCGGCATACAATGAGCAGTTCTTC. Its translation: CASSPPAAYNEQFF.